Listed here are 18 T cell receptor beta chains from one sample, sequenced in a study of glioma-infiltrating T cells after dendritic cell vaccination. The time point denotes: after dendritic cell vaccination, including at tumor progression/relapse. Generated by immunoSEQ multiplex PCR, the TCRdb table keeps only in-frame clones and is missing some. The sample shows more than 55,000 clones, 70% to 90% of them seen only once. This specimen was blood, taken after dendritic cell vaccination. The receptors here all came from a human donor with glioblastoma.

This rearrangement joins TRBV5-6 to TRBJ1-1; D is ambiguous. The CDR3 has 13 amino acids. Per the germline V gene, CDR1 is SGHDT and CDR2 is YYEEEE. Trimming took off 2 bases at V and 3 bases at J, with 8 bases between the two ends. The CDR3 protein is CASSFGPHTEAFF. The CDR3 DNA is TGTGCCAGCAGCTTTGGGCCCCACACTGAAGCTTTCTTT.

This clone came up a few times. The J gene is TRBJ2-2, the V gene TRBV4-2; a possible D gene is TRBD1 (6 bases). Germline V gives CDR1 LGHNA, CDR2 YNFKEQ. The V and J ends lost 7 bases and 6 bases respectively, with 12 bases between them. This CDR3 has 13 amino acids. CDR3 protein: CASTRKGAGELFF. CDR3 nucleotide sequence: TGTGCCAGCACAAGAAAGGGGGCCGGGGAGCTGTTTTTT.

For the CDR3, the DNA is TGTGCCAGCAGCAGTGAGAAGGAGACCCAGTACTTC. Protein sequence: CASSSEKETQYF. The chain has TRBV5-4 and TRBJ2-5, with D unresolved. Per germline, CDR1 SGHNT and CDR2 YYREEE (reference sequence). This CDR3 is 12 amino acids long. The V end was cut by 4 bases, the J end by 5 bases, with 9 bases between.

The chain combines TRBV7-6 with TRBJ2-1; TRBD2 agrees at 15 bases. V was pared by 5 bases and J by 3 bases, with 11 bases of the junction left unmatched. CDR1 and CDR2 (germline): SGHVS, FNYEAQ. The CDR3 length is 19 residues. This CDR3 is CASSGSGLAGGPLYNEQFF. CDR3 DNA sequence: TGTGCCAGCAGCGGGTCGGGACTAGCGGGGGGACCCCTCTACAATGAGCAGTTCTTC.

This chain uses TRBV29-1 with TRBJ1-2, with TRBD1 matching 8 bases. CDR1 and CDR2 (germline): SQVTM, ANQGSEA. This CDR3 spans 13 amino acids. J gave up 1 base and V 6 bases, and 4 bases lay outside the gene matches. As DNA, the CDR3 is TGCAGCGTAGCAGGGGGCAATAACTATGGCTACACCTTC. Amino acids: CSVAGGNNYGYTF.

The chain recombines TRBV13 with TRBJ1-1, with D tentatively TRBD1 (5 bases). Germline lookup yields CDR1 PRHDT and CDR2 FYEKMQ (reference sequence). This CDR3 contains 16 residues. V was clipped by 5 bases and J by 4 bases, with 20 bases between them. CDR3 in DNA: TGTGCCAGCAGCCCCCCAGGGTGGGTTTTCGGCACTGAAGCTTTCTTT. Translated, it gives CASSPPGWVFGTEAFF. Combining the CDR3 with reference TRBV13 and TRBJ1-1 gives the whole variable domain AAGVIQSPRHLIKEKRETATLKCYPIPRHDTVYWYQQGPGQDPQFLISFYEKMQSDKGSIPDRFSAQQFSDYHSELNMSSLELGDSALYFCASSPPGWVFGTEAFFGQGTRLTVV.

The rearrangement links TRBV7-3 to TRBJ1-6; TRBD1 might be the D (6 bases). Between the trimmed V and J ends, which lost 4 bases and 9 bases, there was a span of 13 bases. Per the germline V gene, CDR1 is SGHTA and CDR2 is FQGTGA. The CDR3 runs to 14 residues. CDR3 loop: CASSYTGSGSPLHF. Here the CDR3 DNA reads TGTGCCAGCAGCTATACAGGGAGTGGTTCACCCCTCCACTTT.

This chain connects TRBV5-1 to TRBJ1-4; D is uncertain. The CDR3 consists of 14 residues. Germline CDR1 is SGHRS and CDR2 is YFSETQ. Deletions cut 0 bases from V and 4 bases from J, with 7 bases between. This CDR3 reads CASSLDSLNEKLFF. CDR3 in DNA: TGCGCCAGCAGCTTGGACAGTCTTAATGAAAAACTGTTTTTT.

The chain joins TRBV30 to TRBJ1-1; 8 bases align to TRBD1. V was pared by 2 bases and J by 3 bases, with 14 bases of the junction left unmatched. The CDR3 has 17 residues. Germline values: CDR1 GTSNPN, CDR2 SVGIG (reference sequence). The CDR3 reads CAWSPGQGGFWDTEAFF. The CDR3 DNA sequence: TGTGCCTGGAGTCCAGGACAGGGCGGTTTCTGGGACACTGAAGCTTTCTTT.

The gene calls are TRBV4-3 and TRBJ2-5; possibly TRBD2 for D (6 bases). The CDR3 spans 17 residues. Germline-derived CDR1 and CDR2 are LGHNA and YSLEER. V lost 0 bases to trimming and J lost 5 bases, with 19 bases between them. CDR3 sequence reads: CASSQEPGYGEVETQYF. The DNA for the CDR3 is TGCGCCAGCAGCCAAGAACCCGGTTATGGGGAGGTCGAGACCCAGTACTTC.

This clone occurred once. J is TRBJ1-1 and V is TRBV30, with D maybe TRBD1 (5 bases). Germline CDR1 reads GTSNPN; CDR2 reads SVGIG (reference sequence). Trimming stripped 0 bases from V and 4 bases from J, with 6 bases between. The CDR3 length is 12 residues. DNA for the CDR3: TGTGCCTGGAGTGTTACAGGCACTGAAGCTTTCTTT. This sequence encodes CAWSVTGTEAFF.

CDR3 residues: CASIESGIQPQHF. The CDR3 DNA follows: TGTGCCAGCATTGAGTCCGGGATTCAGCCCCAGCATTTT. The chain couples TRBV6-1 to TRBJ1-5; D gene ambiguous. CDR1 and CDR2 from the germline V gene are MNHNS and SASEGT. Trimming took 7 bases from V and 6 from J, leaving 13 bases between them. The length of the CDR3 is 13 residues.

The V call is TRBV7-2, the J call TRBJ1-6, with a weak D call TRBD1 (6 bases). The germline V and J ends were trimmed by 5 bases and 10 bases, with 18 bases remaining between them. In germline, CDR1 is SGHTA, CDR2 FQGNSA. CDR3 length equals 15 residues. The CDR3 spells CASSRTAGESSPLHF. In DNA, the CDR3 is TGTGCCAGCAGCCGCACCGCAGGGGAAAGCTCACCCCTCCACTTT.

This chain connects TRBV9 to TRBJ2-5; 7 positions agree with TRBD2. The CDR3 runs 15 residues. From germline, CDR1 is SGDLS and CDR2 YYNGEE. V lost 3 bases and J lost 2; bases outside the gene matches: 7. For the CDR3, the DNA is TGTGCCAGCAGCGCAAGCATAGCGGGTCAAGAGACCCAGTACTTC. This translates into CASSASIAGQETQYF. Full variable domain (rest looked up from reference TRBV9 and TRBJ2-5): DSGVTQTPKHLITATGQRVTLRCSPRSGDLSVYWYQQSLDQGLQFLIQYYNGEERAKGNILERFSAQQFPDLHSELNLSSLELGDSALYFCASSASIAGQETQYFGPGTRLLVL.

The chain joins TRBV6-5 to TRBJ1-1; 8 positions agree with TRBD1. This CDR3 is 15 amino acids long. V lost 2 bases to trimming and J lost 3 bases; unmatched junction nucleotides: 5. CDR1 and CDR2 from the germline V gene are MNHEY and SVGAGI. CDR3: CASSYPQGAHTEAFF. CDR3 nucleotides: TGTGCCAGCAGTTACCCCCAGGGGGCACACACTGAAGCTTTCTTT.

The chain combines TRBV13 with TRBJ2-5; 8 nucleotides agree with TRBD1. The CDR3 length is 14 residues. V was pared by 5 bases and J by 4 bases, with 6 bases of the junction left unmatched. Germline values: CDR1 PRHDT, CDR2 FYEKMQ (reference sequence). CDR3 sequence: CASSTRTGRETQYF. The CDR3 DNA reads as TGTGCCAGCAGCACACGGACAGGGCGAGAGACCCAGTACTTC. The whole variable domain, remainder taken from reference TRBV13 and TRBJ2-5, is AAGVIQSPRHLIKEKRETATLKCYPIPRHDTVYWYQQGPGQDPQFLISFYEKMQSDKGSIPDRFSAQQFSDYHSELNMSSLELGDSALYFCASSTRTGRETQYFGPGTRLLVL.

The rearrangement uses TRBV4-3 and TRBJ2-5; possibly TRBD2 for D (5 bases). The CDR3 has 15 residues. The germline V gene encodes CDR1 LGHNA and CDR2 YSLEER. V was pared by 0 bases and J by 3 bases, with 11 bases between. CDR3 region: CASSQDRGLKETQYF. The CDR3 DNA reads as TGCGCCAGCAGCCAAGATCGCGGACTCAAAGAGACCCAGTACTTC.

The chain carries TRBV2 and TRBJ1-5; D not certain. V lost 6 bases, J lost 2 bases, and 11 bases lay in between. CDR1 and CDR2 (germline): SNHLY, FYNNEI. The CDR3 covers 14 residues. The CDR3 coding sequence is TGTGCCAGCAGGGAGGTATCGGGCAATCAGCCCCAGCATTTT. Amino acids: CASREVSGNQPQHF.